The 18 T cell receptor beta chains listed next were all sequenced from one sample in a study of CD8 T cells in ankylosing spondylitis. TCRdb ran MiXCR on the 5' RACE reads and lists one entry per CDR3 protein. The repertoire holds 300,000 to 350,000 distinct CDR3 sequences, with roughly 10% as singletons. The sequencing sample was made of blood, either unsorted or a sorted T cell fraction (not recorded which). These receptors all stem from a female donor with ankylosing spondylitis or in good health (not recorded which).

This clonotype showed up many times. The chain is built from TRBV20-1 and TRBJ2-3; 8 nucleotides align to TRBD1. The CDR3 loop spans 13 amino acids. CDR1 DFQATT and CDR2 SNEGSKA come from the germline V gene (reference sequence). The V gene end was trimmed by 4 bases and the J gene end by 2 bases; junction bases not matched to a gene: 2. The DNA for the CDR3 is TGCAGTGCTAACAGGGGGTACACAGATACGCAGTATTTT. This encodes CSANRGYTDTQYF.

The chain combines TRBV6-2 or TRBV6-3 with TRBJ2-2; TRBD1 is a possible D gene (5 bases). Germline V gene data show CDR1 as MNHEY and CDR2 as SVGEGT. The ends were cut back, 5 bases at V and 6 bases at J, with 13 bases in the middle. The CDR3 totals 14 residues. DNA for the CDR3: TGTGCCAGCAGTCCTATCCCGACAGCCGGGGAGCTGTTTTTT. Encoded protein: CASSPIPTAGELFF.

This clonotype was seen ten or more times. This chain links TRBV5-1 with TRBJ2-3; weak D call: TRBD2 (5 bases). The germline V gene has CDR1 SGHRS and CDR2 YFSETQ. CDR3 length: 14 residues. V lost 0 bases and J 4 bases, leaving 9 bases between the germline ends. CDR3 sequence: CASSLEYGADTQYF. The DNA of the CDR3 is TGCGCCAGCAGCTTGGAATACGGGGCAGATACGCAGTATTTT.

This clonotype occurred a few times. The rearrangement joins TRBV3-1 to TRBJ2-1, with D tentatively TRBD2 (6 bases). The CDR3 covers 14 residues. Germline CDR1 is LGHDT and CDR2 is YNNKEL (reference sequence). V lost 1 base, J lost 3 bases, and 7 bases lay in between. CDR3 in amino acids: CASSQVGGYNEQFF. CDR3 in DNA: TGTGCCAGCAGCCAAGTGGGGGGCTACAATGAGCAGTTCTTC.

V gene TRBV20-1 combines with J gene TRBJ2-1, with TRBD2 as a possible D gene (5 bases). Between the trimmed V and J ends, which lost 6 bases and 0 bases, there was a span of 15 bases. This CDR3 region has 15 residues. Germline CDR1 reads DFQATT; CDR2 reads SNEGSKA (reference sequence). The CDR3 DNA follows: TGCAGTGCCTCGGAAGGGAGCAACTCCTACAATGAGCAGTTCTTC. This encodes CSASEGSNSYNEQFF.

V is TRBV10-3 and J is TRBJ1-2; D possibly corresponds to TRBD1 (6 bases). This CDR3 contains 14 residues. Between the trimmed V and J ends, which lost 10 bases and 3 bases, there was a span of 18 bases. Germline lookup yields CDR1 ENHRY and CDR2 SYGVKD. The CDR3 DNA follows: TGTGCCACAAGTGCGACAGGCGTTCACTATGGCTACACCTTC. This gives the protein CATSATGVHYGYTF.

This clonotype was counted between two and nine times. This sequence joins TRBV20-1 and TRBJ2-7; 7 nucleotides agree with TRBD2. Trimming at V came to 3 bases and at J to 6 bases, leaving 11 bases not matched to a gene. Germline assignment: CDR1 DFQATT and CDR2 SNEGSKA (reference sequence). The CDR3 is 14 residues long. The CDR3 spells CSARMGGSFAEQYF. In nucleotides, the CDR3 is TGCAGTGCTAGGATGGGGGGGTCCTTCGCCGAGCAGTACTTC.

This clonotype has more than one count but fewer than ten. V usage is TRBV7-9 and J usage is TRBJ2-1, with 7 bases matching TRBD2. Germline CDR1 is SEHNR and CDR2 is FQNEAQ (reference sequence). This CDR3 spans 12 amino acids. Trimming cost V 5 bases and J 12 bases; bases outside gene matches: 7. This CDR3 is CASSLGGVGQFF. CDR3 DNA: TGTGCCAGCAGCCTGGGGGGGGTGGGGCAGTTCTTC.

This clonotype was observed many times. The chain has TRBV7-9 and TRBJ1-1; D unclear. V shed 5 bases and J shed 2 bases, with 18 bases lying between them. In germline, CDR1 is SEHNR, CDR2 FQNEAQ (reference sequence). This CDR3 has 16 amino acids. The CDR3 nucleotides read TGTGCCAGCAGCCCGAAGATTCGGCAGACTAACACTGAAGCTTTCTTT. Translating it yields CASSPKIRQTNTEAFF.

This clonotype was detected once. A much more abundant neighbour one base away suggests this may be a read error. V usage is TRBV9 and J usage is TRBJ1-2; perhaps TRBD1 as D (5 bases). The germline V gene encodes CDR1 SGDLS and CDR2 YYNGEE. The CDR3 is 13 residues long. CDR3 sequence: CASTPGGDYGYNF. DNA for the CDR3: TGTGCCAGCACCCCCGGGGGAGACTATGGCTACAACTTC.

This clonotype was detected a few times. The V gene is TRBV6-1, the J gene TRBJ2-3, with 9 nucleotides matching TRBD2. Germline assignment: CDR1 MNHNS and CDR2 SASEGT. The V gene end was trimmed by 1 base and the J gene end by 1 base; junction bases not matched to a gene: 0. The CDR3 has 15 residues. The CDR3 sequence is CASSEVAGGTDTQYF. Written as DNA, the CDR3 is TGTGCCAGCAGTGAAGTAGCGGGGGGCACAGATACGCAGTATTTT.

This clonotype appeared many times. CDR3 coding DNA: TGTGCCAGCAGTGACCTGGGACAGGGGTTAAGGGGCAATCAGCCCCAGCATTTT. Protein product: CASSDLGQGLRGNQPQHF. The V call is TRBV27, the J call TRBJ1-5, with TRBD1 matching 10 bases. Per the germline V gene, CDR1 is MNHEY and CDR2 is SMNVEV (reference sequence). V was pared by 5 bases and J by 2 bases, with 12 bases of the junction left unmatched. The CDR3 sequence is 18 residues long.

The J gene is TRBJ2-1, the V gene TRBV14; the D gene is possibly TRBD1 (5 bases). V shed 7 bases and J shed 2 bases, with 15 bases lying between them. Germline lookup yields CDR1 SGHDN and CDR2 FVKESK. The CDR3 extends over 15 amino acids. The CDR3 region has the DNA TGTGCCAGCAACCCCGACCCAGGGACCTACAATGAGCAGTTCTTC. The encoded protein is CASNPDPGTYNEQFF.

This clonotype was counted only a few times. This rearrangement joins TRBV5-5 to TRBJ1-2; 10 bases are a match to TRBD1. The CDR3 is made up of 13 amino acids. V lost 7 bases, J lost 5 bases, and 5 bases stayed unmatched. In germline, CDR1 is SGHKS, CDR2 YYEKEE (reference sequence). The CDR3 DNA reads TGTGCCAGCGGGGACAGGGGAGCTTATGGCTACACCTTC. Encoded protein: CASGDRGAYGYTF. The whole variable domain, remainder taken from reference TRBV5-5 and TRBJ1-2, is DAGVTQSPTHLIKTRGQQVTLRCSPISGHKSVSWYQQVLGQGPQFIFQYYEKEERGRGNFPDRFSARQFPNYSSELNVNALLLGDSALYLCASGDRGAYGYTFGSGTRLTVV.

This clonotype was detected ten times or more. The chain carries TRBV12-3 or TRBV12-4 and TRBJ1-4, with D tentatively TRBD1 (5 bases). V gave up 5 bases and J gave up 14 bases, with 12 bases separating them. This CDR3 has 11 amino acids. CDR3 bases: TGTGCCAGCAGTGATGCGTGGGGGCTGTTTTTT. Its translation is CASSDAWGLFF.

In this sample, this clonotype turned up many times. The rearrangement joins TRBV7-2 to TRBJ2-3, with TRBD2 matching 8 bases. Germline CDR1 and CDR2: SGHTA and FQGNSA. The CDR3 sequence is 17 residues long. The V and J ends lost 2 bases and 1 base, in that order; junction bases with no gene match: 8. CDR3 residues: CASSLLSGEPRTDTQYF. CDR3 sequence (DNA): TGTGCCAGCAGCTTACTTAGCGGGGAACCTCGCACAGATACGCAGTATTTT.

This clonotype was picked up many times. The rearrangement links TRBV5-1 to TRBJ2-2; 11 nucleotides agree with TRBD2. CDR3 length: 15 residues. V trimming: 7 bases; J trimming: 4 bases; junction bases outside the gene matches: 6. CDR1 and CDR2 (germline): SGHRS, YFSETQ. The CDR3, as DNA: TGCGCCAGCTCTTCCGGGACTAGCGGCACCGGGGAGCTGTTTTTT. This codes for CASSSGTSGTGELFF.

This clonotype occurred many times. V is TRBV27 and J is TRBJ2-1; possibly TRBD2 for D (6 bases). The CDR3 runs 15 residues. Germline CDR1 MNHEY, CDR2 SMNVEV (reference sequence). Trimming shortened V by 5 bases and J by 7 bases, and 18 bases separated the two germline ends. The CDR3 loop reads CASSPRRLEGNEQFF. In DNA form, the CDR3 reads TGTGCCAGCAGTCCCCGACGACTAGAAGGTAATGAGCAGTTCTTC.